The source of this T cell receptor beta chain is a study of regulatory T cells in long-lasting Graves disease. Study outcomes and limitations: Persistent cases favored TRBV28, TRBJ1-2 and TRBJ2-5.

Arm-PCR with iRepertoire HTBI primers amplified the CDR3 regions for these TCR beta libraries. TCRdb redid the calling of the multiplex PCR reads with MiXCR, one entry per CDR3 protein. The sample consists of roughly 400,000 distinct CDR3 sequences, 21% of them appearing once. This clonotype turned up a few times. Its antigen is still unknown. The V end lost 0 bases, the J end lost 15 bases, and 15 bases lay between the germline ends. The CDR3 has 14 amino acids. CDR1 and CDR2 (germline): MGHDK, SYGVNS. Time point indicated: persistent/refractory GD, antithyroid drugs over 5 years with positive TRAb. With RNA extracted from PBMCs as input, the TCR library was made.

This sequence joins TRBV25-1 and TRBJ1-6; D possibly corresponds to TRBD1 (5 bases). The sequence came from a female donor with Graves disease. This specimen consisted of peripheral blood mononuclear cells (PBMCs), obtained when the disease was refractory, from a patient treated with antithyroid drugs. The CDR3, as DNA: TGTGCCAGCAGTGAATATTTCGGGGGGATCGTCCTCCACTTT. This translates into CASSEYFGGIVLHF.